This T cell receptor (beta chain) was captured by sequencing in a study of cytomegalovirus exposure and HLA in healthy donors. Researchers ran the PCR with 60 Vbeta and 13 Jbeta primers. TCRdb's table, derived via immunoSEQ multiplex PCR, lists solely in-frame clones and lacks some. The repertoire holds roughly 100,000 clones, with around four fifths as singletons. This CDR3 spans 14 amino acids. CDR1 is SGDLS, CDR2 YYNGEE, per germline. V was shortened by 0 bases and J by 4 bases, with 7 bases between the two germline ends. The chain joins TRBV9 to TRBJ2-2; D is undetermined. The sample comprised PBMCs. This receptor was taken from a woman aged 40 to 50 in good health and CMV-seropositive. The CDR3 nucleotides are TGTGCCAGCAGCGTAGGGCAGATCACCGGGGAGCTGTTTTTT. Its translation is CASSVGQITGELFF. Drawing the rest from reference TRBV9 and TRBJ2-2, the complete variable domain is DSGVTQTPKHLITATGQRVTLRCSPRSGDLSVYWYQQSLDQGLQFLIQYYNGEERAKGNILERFSAQQFPDLHSELNLSSLELGDSALYFCASSVGQITGELFFGEGSRLTVL.